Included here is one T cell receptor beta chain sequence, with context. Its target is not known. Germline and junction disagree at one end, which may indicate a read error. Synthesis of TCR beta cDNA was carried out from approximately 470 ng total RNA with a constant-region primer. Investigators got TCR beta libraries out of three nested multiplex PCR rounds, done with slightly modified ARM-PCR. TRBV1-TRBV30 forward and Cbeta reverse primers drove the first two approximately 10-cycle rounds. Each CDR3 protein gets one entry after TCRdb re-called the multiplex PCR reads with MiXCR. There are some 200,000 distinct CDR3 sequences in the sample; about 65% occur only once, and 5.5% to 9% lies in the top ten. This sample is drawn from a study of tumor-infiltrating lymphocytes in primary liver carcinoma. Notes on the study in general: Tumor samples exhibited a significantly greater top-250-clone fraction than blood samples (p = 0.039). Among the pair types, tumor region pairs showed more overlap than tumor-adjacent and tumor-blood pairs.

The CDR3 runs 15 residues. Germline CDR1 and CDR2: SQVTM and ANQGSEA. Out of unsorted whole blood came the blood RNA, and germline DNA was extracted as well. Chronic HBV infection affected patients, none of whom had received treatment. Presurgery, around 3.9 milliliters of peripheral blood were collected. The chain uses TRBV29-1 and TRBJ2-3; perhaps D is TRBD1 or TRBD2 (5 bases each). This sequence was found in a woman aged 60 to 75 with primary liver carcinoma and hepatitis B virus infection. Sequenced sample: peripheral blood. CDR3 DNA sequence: TGCAGTGTTGAAGCTAGGGACCTGGGTAAAGATACGCAGTATTTT. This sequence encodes CSVEARDLGKDTQYF.